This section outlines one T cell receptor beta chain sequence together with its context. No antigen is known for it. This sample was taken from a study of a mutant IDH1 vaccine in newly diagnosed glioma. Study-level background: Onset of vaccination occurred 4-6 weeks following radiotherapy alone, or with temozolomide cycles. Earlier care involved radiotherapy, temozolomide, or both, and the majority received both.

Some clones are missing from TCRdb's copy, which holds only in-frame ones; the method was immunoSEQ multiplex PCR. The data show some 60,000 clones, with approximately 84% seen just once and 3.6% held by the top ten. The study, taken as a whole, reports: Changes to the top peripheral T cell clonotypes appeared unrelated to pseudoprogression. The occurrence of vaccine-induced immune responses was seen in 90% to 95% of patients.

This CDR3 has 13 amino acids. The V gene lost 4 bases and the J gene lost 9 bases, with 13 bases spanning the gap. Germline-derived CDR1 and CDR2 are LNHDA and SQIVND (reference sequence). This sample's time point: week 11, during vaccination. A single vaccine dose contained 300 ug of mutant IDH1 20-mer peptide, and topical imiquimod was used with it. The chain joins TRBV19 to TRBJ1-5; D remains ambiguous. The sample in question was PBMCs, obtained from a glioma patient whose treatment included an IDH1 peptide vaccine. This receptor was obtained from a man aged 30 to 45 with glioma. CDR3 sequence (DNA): TGTGCCAGTAGTACCCCACTGGGTGTGCCCCAGCATTTT. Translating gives CASSTPLGVPQHF.